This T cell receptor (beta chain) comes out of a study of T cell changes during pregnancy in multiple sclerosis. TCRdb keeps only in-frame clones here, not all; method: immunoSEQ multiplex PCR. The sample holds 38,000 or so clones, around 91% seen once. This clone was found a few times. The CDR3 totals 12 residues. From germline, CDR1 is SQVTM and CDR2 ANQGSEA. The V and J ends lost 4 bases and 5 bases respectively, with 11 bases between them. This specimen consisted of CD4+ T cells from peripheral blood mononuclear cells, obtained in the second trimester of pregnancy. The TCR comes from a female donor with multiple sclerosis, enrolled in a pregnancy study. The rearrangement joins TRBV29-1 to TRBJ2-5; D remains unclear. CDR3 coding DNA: TGCAGCGTTGCCGACTCCCGCGAGACCCAGTACTTC. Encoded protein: CSVADSRETQYF.